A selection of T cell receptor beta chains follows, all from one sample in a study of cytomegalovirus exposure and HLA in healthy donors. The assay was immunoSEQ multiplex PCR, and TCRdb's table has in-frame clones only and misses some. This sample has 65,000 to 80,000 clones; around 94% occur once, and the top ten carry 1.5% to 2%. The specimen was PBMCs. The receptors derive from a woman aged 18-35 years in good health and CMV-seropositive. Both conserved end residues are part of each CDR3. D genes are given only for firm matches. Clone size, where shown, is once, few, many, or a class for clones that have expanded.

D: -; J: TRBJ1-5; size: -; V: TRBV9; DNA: TGTGCCAGCAGCGTAGAGGGGATTCAGCCCCAGCATTTT; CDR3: CASSVEGIQPQHF
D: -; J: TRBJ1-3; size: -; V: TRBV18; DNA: TGTGCCAGCTCACCAACTCAGGGAACTGGAAACACCATATATTTT; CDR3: CASSPTQGTGNTIYF
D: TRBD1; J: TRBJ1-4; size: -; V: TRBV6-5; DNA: TGTGCCAGCAGTTACGGGACAGGGATAACTAATGAAAAACTGTTTTTT; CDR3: CASSYGTGITNEKLFF
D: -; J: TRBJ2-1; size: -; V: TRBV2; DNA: TGTGCCAGCAGTGAGCCCTCCGGTCTTGGTGAGCAGTTCTTC; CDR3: CASSEPSGLGEQFF
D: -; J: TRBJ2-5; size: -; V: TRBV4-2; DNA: TGTGCCAGCAGCCAAGGACAGCAAGAGACCCAGTACTTC; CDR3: CASSQGQQETQYF
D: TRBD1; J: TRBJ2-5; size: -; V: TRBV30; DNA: TGTGCCTGGAGTTTTCAGGGGGTAAAGACCCAGTACTTC; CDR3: CAWSFQGVKTQYF
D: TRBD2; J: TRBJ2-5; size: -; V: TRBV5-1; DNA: TGCGCCAGCAGCACAGGACTAGCGGGAGCTGGAGAGACCCAGTACTTC; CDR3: CASSTGLAGAGETQYF
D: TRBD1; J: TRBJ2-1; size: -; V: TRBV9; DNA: TGTGCCAGCAGCGTACGGGGGACAGGGAGCGATGAGCAGTTCTTC; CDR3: CASSVRGTGSDEQFF
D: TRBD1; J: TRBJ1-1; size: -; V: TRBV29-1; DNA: TGCAGCGTTTGGGACAGGTGGAACACTGAAGCTTTCTTT; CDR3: CSVWDRWNTEAFF
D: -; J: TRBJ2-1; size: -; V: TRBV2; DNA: TGTGCCAGCAGTGTAGAATCAACCCAGGGAAATGAGCAGTTCTTC; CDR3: CASSVESTQGNEQFF
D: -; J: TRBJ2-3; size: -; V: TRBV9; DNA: TGTGCCAGCAGCGTAGATCCTCTCACAGATACGCAGTATTTT; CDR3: CASSVDPLTDTQYF
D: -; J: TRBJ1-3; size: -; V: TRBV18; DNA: TGTGCCAGCTCACCAGTTGTCAGTTCCTCTGGAAACACCATATATTTT; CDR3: CASSPVVSSSGNTIYF
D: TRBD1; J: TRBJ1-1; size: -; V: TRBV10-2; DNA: TGCGCCAGCAGTAGCGGACAGGGGGCTTCTGAAGCTTTCTTT; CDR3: CASSSGQGASEAFF
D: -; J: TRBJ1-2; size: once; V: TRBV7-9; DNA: TGTGCCAGCAGCCAGGCAGGCCTTAACTATGGCTACACCTTC; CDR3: CASSQAGLNYGYTF
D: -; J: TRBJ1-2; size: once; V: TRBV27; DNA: TGTGCCAGCAGGCCCACGGGGGGAAGAAGTGGCTACACCTTC; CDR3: CASRPTGGRSGYTF
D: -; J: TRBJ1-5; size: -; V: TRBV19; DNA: TGTGCCAGTAGTAACGATCAGGGTGGACAGCCCCAGCATTTT; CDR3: CASSNDQGGQPQHF
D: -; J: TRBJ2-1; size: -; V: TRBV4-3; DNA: TGCGCCAGCAGCCAAGGAGGGAGCAACAATGAGCAGTTCTTC; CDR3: CASSQGGSNNEQFF
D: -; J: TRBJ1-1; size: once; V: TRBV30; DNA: TGTGCCTGGAGTGCTAGCCTGGGTGGGGAAACTGAAGCTTTCTTT; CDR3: CAWSASLGGETEAFF
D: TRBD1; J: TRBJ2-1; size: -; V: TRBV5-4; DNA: TGTGCCAGCGGACAGGACCACAATGAGCAGTTCTTC; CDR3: CASGQDHNEQFF
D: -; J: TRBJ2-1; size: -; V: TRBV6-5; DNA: TGTGCCAGCAGTTACTTGGGCCTCAATGAGCAGTTCTTC; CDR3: CASSYLGLNEQFF
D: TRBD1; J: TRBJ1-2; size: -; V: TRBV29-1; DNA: TGCAGCGTTCAAGACAGGTTGGGCCAGGGGGATGGCTACACCTTC; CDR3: CSVQDRLGQGDGYTF
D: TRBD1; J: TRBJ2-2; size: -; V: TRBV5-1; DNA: TGCGCCAGCAGCCCGACCGACAGGGCTTCGAACACCGGGGAGCTGTTTTTT; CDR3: CASSPTDRASNTGELFF
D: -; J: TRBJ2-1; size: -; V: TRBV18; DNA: TGTGCCAGCTCACCGGAGAGGAATGAGCAGTTCTTC; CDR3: CASSPERNEQFF
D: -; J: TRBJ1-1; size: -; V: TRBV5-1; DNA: TGCGCCAGCAGCTTGGTAGGGGACACTGAAGCTTTCTTT; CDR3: CASSLVGDTEAFF
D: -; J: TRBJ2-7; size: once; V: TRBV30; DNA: TGTGCCTGGAGACCCTTGGCGCTAGGCTCCTACGAGCAGTACTTC; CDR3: CAWRPLALGSYEQYF
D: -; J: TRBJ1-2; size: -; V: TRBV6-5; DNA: TGTGCCAGCAGTTACTGGGTCAGGGGAGATATGGGCTACACCTTC; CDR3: CASSYWVRGDMGYTF
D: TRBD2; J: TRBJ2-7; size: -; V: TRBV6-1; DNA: TGTGCCAGCAGAGAACCGGGACTAGCGGACTACGAGCAGTACTTC; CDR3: CASREPGLADYEQYF
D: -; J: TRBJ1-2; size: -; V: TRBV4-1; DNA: TGCGCCAGCACCCCGGGGAGGGGCGGCTACACCTTC; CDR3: CASTPGRGGYTF
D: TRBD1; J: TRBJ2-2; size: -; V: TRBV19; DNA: TGTGCCAGTATCAGGACAGGGGTGGACACCGGGGAGCTGTTTTTT; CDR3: CASIRTGVDTGELFF
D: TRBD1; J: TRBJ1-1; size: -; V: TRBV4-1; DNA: TGCGCCAGCAGAGGGACAGGGAGGACTGAAGCTTTCTTT; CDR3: CASRGTGRTEAFF
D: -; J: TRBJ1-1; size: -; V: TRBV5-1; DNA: TGCGCCAGCAGCTTATCCGGGTGGACTGAAGCTTTCTTT; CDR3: CASSLSGWTEAFF
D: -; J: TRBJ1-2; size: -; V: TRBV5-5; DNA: TGTGCCAGCAGCTTGGGAGGGATCTATGGCTACACCTTC; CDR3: CASSLGGIYGYTF
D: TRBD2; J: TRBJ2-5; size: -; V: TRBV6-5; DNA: TGTGCCAGCAGGGAGCGGGAGATAGAGACCCAGTACTTC; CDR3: CASREREIETQYF
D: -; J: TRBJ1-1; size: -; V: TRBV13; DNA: TGTGCCAGCAGCCTGGGGGGGGCCAACACTGAAGCTTTCTTT; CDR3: CASSLGGANTEAFF
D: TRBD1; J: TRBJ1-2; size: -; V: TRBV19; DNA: TGTGCCACCGGAGGACAGGGGGCTATCGACTATGGCTACACCTTC; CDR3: CATGGQGAIDYGYTF
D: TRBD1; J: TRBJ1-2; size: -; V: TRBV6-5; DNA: TGTGCCAGCACCCTCGGGACAGGGTATGGCTACACCTTC; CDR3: CASTLGTGYGYTF
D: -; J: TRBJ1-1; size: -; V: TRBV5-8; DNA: TGTGCCAGCAGATGGGGGGACGGGCACACTGAAGCTTTCTTT; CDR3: CASRWGDGHTEAFF
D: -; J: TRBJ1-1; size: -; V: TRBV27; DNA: TGTGCCAGCAGTTTATCCCCGGGGGGCTCTGAAGCTTTCTTT; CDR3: CASSLSPGGSEAFF
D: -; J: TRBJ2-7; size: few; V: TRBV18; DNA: TGTGCCAGCTCACCAGCTATCGATTCCTACGAGCAGTACTTC; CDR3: CASSPAIDSYEQYF
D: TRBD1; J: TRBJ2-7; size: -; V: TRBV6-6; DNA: TGTGCCAGCAGCTACGACAGGGATAGGGGCCACGAGCAGTACTTC; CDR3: CASSYDRDRGHEQYF
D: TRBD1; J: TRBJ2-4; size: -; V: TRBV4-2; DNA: TGTGCCAGCAGCCAAGCCCAATACAGGGGCATCGACATTCAGTACTTC; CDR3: CASSQAQYRGIDIQYF
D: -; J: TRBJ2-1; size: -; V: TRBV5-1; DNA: TGCGCCAGCAGCTTGGAGCTAGCCAAAGGGGGTGAGCAGTTCTTC; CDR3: CASSLELAKGGEQFF
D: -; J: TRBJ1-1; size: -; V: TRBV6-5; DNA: TGTGCCAGCAGTTACTCGGGTTATTGGGGGGAGGCTGAAGCTTTCTTT; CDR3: CASSYSGYWGEAEAFF
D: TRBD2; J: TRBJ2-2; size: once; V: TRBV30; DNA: TGTGCCTGGAGTGTGACGGGACTAGCGGGATACCCCCCTAAAGGGCCCGGGGAGCTGTTTTTT; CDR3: CAWSVTGLAGYPPKGPGELFF
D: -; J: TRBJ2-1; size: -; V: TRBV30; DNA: TGTGCCTGGGGGCGGGGCTCGAGGGTCCGGAATGAGCAGTTCTTC; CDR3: CAWGRGSRVRNEQFF
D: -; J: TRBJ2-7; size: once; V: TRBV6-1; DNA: TGTGCCATCACTTCCGACAGAAGGTACTACGAGCAGTACTTC; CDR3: CAITSDRRYYEQYF
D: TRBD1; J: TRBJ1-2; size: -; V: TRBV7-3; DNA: TGTGCCAGCAGCTTAGACCGGACAGGGAGCTATGGCTACACCTTC; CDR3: CASSLDRTGSYGYTF
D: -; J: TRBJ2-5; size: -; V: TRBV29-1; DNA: TGCAGCGTCGAGGAGACCCAGTACTTC; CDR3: CSVEETQYF
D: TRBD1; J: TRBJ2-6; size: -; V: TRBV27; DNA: TGTGCCAGCAGTTTATCCACTTCAGGGGGCTCTGGGGCCAACGTCCTGACTTTC; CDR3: CASSLSTSGGSGANVLTF
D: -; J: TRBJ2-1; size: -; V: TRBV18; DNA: TGTGCCAGCTCACCACCGAGGAACAATGAGCAGTTCTTC; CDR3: CASSPPRNNEQFF
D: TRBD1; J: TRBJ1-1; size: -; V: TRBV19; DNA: TGTGCCAGTAGTATTCTTCCCGGGACAGGGACGAACACTGAAGCTTTCTTT; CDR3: CASSILPGTGTNTEAFF
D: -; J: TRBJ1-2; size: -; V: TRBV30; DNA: TGTGCCTGGAGTGTGGCCGGAGCTAACTATGGCTACACCTTC; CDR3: CAWSVAGANYGYTF
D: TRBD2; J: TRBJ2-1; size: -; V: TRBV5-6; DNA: TGTGCCAGCAGCTTGGGGCTAGCGGAGAGCTCCTACAATGAGCAGTTCTTC; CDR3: CASSLGLAESSYNEQFF
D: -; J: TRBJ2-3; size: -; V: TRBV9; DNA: TGTGCCAGCAGCGAAACGGCGACAATGACGCAGTATTTT; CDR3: CASSETATMTQYF
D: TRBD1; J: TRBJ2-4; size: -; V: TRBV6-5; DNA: TGTGCCAGCAGTTACTCGAGGGACAGTGGGGCGTACTTC; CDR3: CASSYSRDSGAYF
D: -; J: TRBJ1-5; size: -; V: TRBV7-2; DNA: TGTGCCAGCAGCTTAGTTGGGAGGGGTAGCAATCAGCCCCAGCATTTT; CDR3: CASSLVGRGSNQPQHF
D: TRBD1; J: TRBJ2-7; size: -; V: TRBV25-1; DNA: TGTGCCAGCAGTCCAGGGACAGCCGGCGGGTCCTACGAGCAGTACTTC; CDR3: CASSPGTAGGSYEQYF
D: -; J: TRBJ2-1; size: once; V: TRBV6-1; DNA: TGTGCCAGCTTCTCCCTGGGGTGGGGCGGGGATGAGCAGTTCTTC; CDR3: CASFSLGWGGDEQFF
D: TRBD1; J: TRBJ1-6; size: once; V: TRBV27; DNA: TGTGCCAGCAGTCCTATAGACAGGGATAATTCACCCCTCCACTTT; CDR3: CASSPIDRDNSPLHF
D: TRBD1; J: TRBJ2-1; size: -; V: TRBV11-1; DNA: TGTGCCAGCAGCTCGGGGACAGGAGGATTCTACAATGAGCAGTTCTTC; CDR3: CASSSGTGGFYNEQFF